This TCR beta chain was observed in a study of T cell responses to AZD1222 COVID-19 vaccine. As regards this clone: Its antigen is unknown.

This CDR3 is built from 15 residues. The germline V gene encodes CDR1 SGHRS and CDR2 YFSETQ. The V gene lost 0 bases and the J gene lost 3 bases, with 12 bases spanning the gap. Method: immunoSEQ multiplex PCR; TCRdb's copy keeps in-frame clones and lacks some. The repertoire includes fewer than 130,000 clones, 70% to 90% of them detected once, and 3.2% sits in the top ten. General study points: Possibly, clonal diversity was underestimated; donors were largely white British and included more females.

The sample consisted of peripheral blood, taken on day 0 of AZD1222 vaccination. This clonotype was sampled from an adult in good health. The V gene is TRBV5-1, the J gene TRBJ1-2, with D possibly TRBD1 on 6 matching bases. The CDR3 reads CASSLDAGGHYGYTF. The CDR3 DNA sequence: TGCGCCAGCAGCTTGGATGCCGGGGGGCACTATGGCTACACCTTC. Supplemented by reference TRBV5-1 and TRBJ1-2, the full variable domain reads KAGVTQTPRYLIKTRGQQVTLSCSPISGHRSVSWYQQTPGQGLQFLFEYFSETQRNKGNFPGRFSGRQFSNSRSEMNVSTLELGDSALYLCASSLDAGGHYGYTFGSGTRLTVV.